This T cell receptor beta chain was recovered during a study of shared clonotypes between healthy human individuals. The CDR3 consists of 15 residues. CDR1 is SGHRS and CDR2 is YFSETQ in the germline V gene. J lost 1 base, V lost 4 bases, and 3 bases had no gene match. A note on this clone: Its specificity is unknown. Within the sample, other DNA sequences also encode this same CDR3.

General study points: An anticipated effect of sequencing depth on clonotype sharing among donors was recognized.

Bulk PBMC genomic DNA spanned ten immunoSEQ deep plates. Some clones are missing from TCRdb's copy, which holds only in-frame ones; the method was immunoSEQ multiplex PCR. The repertoire includes 450,000 to 550,000 clones, less than 85% of them detected once, and 13% sits in the top ten. J is TRBJ2-1 and V is TRBV5-1; 9 bases match TRBD2. The TCR sequence derives from a middle-aged woman in good health. Some clones in this sample may be carry-over from other donors' samples. Sequencing was carried out using PBMCs. CDR3 DNA: TGCGCCAGCAGCAGTACTAGCGGGTCCTACAATGAGCAGTTCTTC. Translating gives CASSSTSGSYNEQFF.